These 27 T cell receptor beta chains came from one sample sequenced in a study of shared clonotypes between healthy human individuals. Profiling relied on immunoSEQ multiplex PCR, and the TCRdb table lists in-frame clones only, not all of them. The sample lists approximately 500,000 clones, around 79% occurring once. The sequenced material came from PBMCs. The receptors derive from a woman in her thirties or forties in good health. Some clones in this sample may be carry-over from other donors' samples.

The rearrangement joins TRBV5-4 to TRBJ1-1; a weak D match, TRBD1 (5 bases). This CDR3 has 13 amino acids. With 0 bases removed from V and 7 bases from J, the gap between germline ends came to 10 bases. Germline values: CDR1 SGHNT, CDR2 YYREEE (reference sequence). CDR3 DNA: TGTGCCAGCAGCTTGGCGCGGGACGGTGAAGCTTTCTTT. This translates into CASSLARDGEAFF. Full variable domain (rest looked up from reference TRBV5-4 and TRBJ1-1): ETGVTQSPTHLIKTRGQQVTLRCSSQSGHNTVSWYQQALGQGPQFIFQYYREEENGRGNFPPRFSGLQFPNYSSELNVNALELDDSALYLCASSLARDGEAFFGQGTRLTVV.

J is TRBJ2-7 and V is TRBV28; 10 bases line up with TRBD2. V was clipped by 5 bases and J by 2 bases; unmatched bases: 9. CDR3 length equals 16 residues. Germline V lookup: CDR1 MDHEN, CDR2 SYDVKM. This CDR3 reads CASSTPSSGSPYEQYF. The CDR3 DNA is TGTGCCAGCAGTACCCCTTCTAGCGGGAGCCCCTACGAGCAGTACTTC.

This rearrangement joins TRBV19 to TRBJ2-1, with 9 bases lining up with TRBD2. The CDR3 runs to 20 residues. Trimming removed 1 base from V and 2 bases from J; junction bases left unmatched: 15. Germline CDR1 is LNHDA and CDR2 is SQIVND (reference sequence). The CDR3, as DNA: TGTGCCAGTAGTATAGGAGGCGCCAGCGGGAGGACTAGGACCTACAATGAGCAGTTCTTC. This sequence encodes CASSIGGASGRTRTYNEQFF.

Comments on this clone: The junction differs from germline at one of its ends, possibly a read error. V is TRBV7-7 and J is TRBJ2-3, with D possibly being TRBD2 (6 bases). The CDR3 contains 15 residues. The germline V gene encodes CDR1 SSHAT and CDR2 FNYEAQ (reference sequence). The CDR3 bases are TGTGCTAGCAGCTTCCGACTAGGGGGCACAGATACGCAGTATTTT. Translated: CASSFRLGGTDTQYF.

The CDR3 sequence: CASSLSYNEQFF. The DNA for the CDR3 is TGTGCCAGCAGTTTATCTTATAATGAGCAGTTCTTC. The chain links TRBV27 to TRBJ2-1; D unresolved. This CDR3 spans 12 amino acids. Trimming pared 0 bases from V and 7 bases from J, leaving 4 bases between. Germline V lookup: CDR1 MNHEY, CDR2 SMNVEV (reference sequence).

This chain joins TRBV7-2 and TRBJ2-1, with D possibly matching TRBD2 (6 bases). Germline V CDR1 and CDR2: SGHTA, FQGNSA. The CDR3 has 12 amino acids. Trimming pared 8 bases from V and 6 bases from J, leaving 11 bases between. CDR3 residues: CASEYGSNEQFF. In nucleotides, the CDR3 is TGTGCCAGCGAGTACGGGAGCAATGAGCAGTTCTTC.

The chain has TRBV28 and TRBJ2-1; 7 bases align to TRBD1. The germline CDR1 and CDR2 sequences are MDHEN and SYDVKM. The CDR3 consists of 12 residues. V lost 8 bases to trimming and J lost 5 bases; unmatched junction nucleotides: 3. CDR3 nucleotides: TGTGCCAGCCAAGGGACAGACAATGAGCAGTTCTTC. Translating gives CASQGTDNEQFF.

The chain joins TRBV19 to TRBJ1-1; D possibly corresponds to TRBD1 (5 bases). Trimming removed 5 bases from V and 3 bases from J, with 16 bases in between. The CDR3 length is 15 residues. CDR1 and CDR2 from the germline V gene are LNHDA and SQIVND (reference sequence). As DNA, the CDR3 is TGTGCCAGTAGTTTCCCCGGGACTGCCCACACTGAAGCTTTCTTT. Protein: CASSFPGTAHTEAFF.

The V gene is TRBV28, the J gene TRBJ2-3; possibly TRBD2 for D (6 bases). CDR3 size: 15 residues. Trimming took 3 bases from V and 3 from J, leaving 13 bases between them. The germline V gene encodes CDR1 MDHEN and CDR2 SYDVKM. This CDR3 reads CASSLWSRGTDTQYF. The DNA for the CDR3 is TGTGCCAGCAGTTTGTGGTCGCGGGGAACAGATACGCAGTATTTT.

This clone was picked up a small number of times. This chain links TRBV6-1 with TRBJ2-3; D gene ambiguous. The germline V gene has CDR1 MNHNS and CDR2 SASEGT. This CDR3 is 13 amino acids long. V was trimmed by 3 bases and J by 3 bases, leaving 7 bases between them. The CDR3 nucleotides are TGTGCCAGCAGTGATAAGGAAACAGATACGCAGTATTTT. Translating it yields CASSDKETDTQYF.

This chain's CDR3 is CASSYRHYNEQFF. Written as DNA, the CDR3 is TGTGCCAGCAGTTACCGTCATTACAATGAGCAGTTCTTC. The chain combines TRBV6-5 with TRBJ2-1; D remains unclear. CDR3 size: 13 residues. Germline loops: CDR1 MNHEY, CDR2 SVGAGI. V was cut by 2 bases and J by 4 bases, with 6 bases left in between.

CDR3 region: CASSRAGGYRGDEQYF. The CDR3 DNA sequence: TGTGCCAGCAGCCGCGCAGGGGGCTATCGTGGGGACGAGCAGTACTTC. The rearrangement joins TRBV5-8 to TRBJ2-7; 8 bases fit TRBD1. Trimming cost V 4 bases and J 5 bases; bases outside gene matches: 14. The CDR3 is made up of 16 amino acids. Germline CDR1 reads SGHTS; CDR2 reads YDEGEE.

This CDR3 reads CASSQDLEDEQYF. CDR3 DNA: TGCGCCAGCAGCCAAGATCTAGAGGACGAGCAGTACTTC. This sequence joins TRBV4-3 and TRBJ2-5; D remains unclear. The J call may be faulty, since TRBJ2-7 better matches the DNA end. This CDR3 region has 13 residues. The germline V gene encodes CDR1 LGHNA and CDR2 YSLEER.

J is TRBJ1-4 and V is TRBV18, with D perhaps TRBD1 (5 bases). V was trimmed by 6 bases and J by 6 bases, leaving 17 bases between them. The CDR3 extends over 15 amino acids. Per germline, CDR1 KGHSH and CDR2 LQKENI. The CDR3 sequence: CASSPTGDAYEKLFF. CDR3 nucleotides: TGTGCCAGCTCGCCGACCGGGGACGCGTATGAAAAACTGTTTTTT.

The chain recombines TRBV18 with TRBJ2-7; no firm D call. V lost 2 bases and J lost 0, with 11 bases in between. Germline lookup yields CDR1 KGHSH and CDR2 LQKENI. The CDR3 has 15 residues. In DNA, the CDR3 is TGTGCCAGCTCACCATTGGGAATTAGCTCCTACGAGCAGTACTTC. It encodes CASSPLGISSYEQYF.

J is TRBJ1-2 and V is TRBV28; D is unresolved. CDR1 is MDHEN, CDR2 SYDVKM, per germline. This CDR3 has 15 amino acids. The V gene lost 2 bases and the J gene lost 6 bases, with 16 bases spanning the gap. The CDR3, as DNA: TGTGCCAGCAGTTTAGCTCCCTTCTTCGGGCATGGCTACACCTTC. Translated, it gives CASSLAPFFGHGYTF.

The chain uses TRBV7-8 and TRBJ1-4, with TRBD1 matching 7 bases. The CDR3 length is 15 residues. The V segment lost 5 bases and the J segment 7 bases; nucleotides outside the gene matches: 10. CDR1 is SGHVS, CDR2 FQNEAQ, per germline. CDR3 region: CASSPRTGRVEKLFF. The CDR3 region has the DNA TGTGCCAGCAGCCCACGGACAGGACGGGTTGAAAAACTGTTTTTT.

The V gene is TRBV30, the J gene TRBJ2-5; 14 nucleotides match TRBD2. Germline CDR1 GTSNPN, CDR2 SVGIG (reference sequence). The CDR3 covers 16 residues. The ends lost 2 bases at V and 4 bases at J; junction bases unmatched: 6. CDR3 loop: CAWSTGLAGGAETQYF. CDR3 in DNA: TGTGCCTGGAGTACCGGACTAGCGGGAGGAGCAGAGACCCAGTACTTC.

This chain connects TRBV19 to TRBJ2-1, with D uncertain. V shed 6 bases and J shed 2 bases, with 17 bases lying between them. This CDR3 region has 16 residues. The germline gives CDR1 LNHDA, CDR2 SQIVND (reference sequence). CDR3 in DNA: TGTGCCAGTAGCGCCCAGCTAGTAGTTCCCTACAATGAGCAGTTCTTC. It yields the protein CASSAQLVVPYNEQFF.

The chain has TRBV5-1 and TRBJ2-7; 7 bases are shared with TRBD1. V shed 0 bases and J 0 bases; nucleotides not matched to a gene: 12. Germline V gene data show CDR1 as SGHRS and CDR2 as YFSETQ. This CDR3 region has 18 residues. This chain's CDR3 is CASSLGLSSQGISYEQYF. DNA of the CDR3: TGCGCCAGCAGCTTGGGATTGTCGTCACAGGGGATCTCCTACGAGCAGTACTTC. Looking up the rest from reference TRBV5-1 and TRBJ2-7 gives the full variable domain: KAGVTQTPRYLIKTRGQQVTLSCSPISGHRSVSWYQQTPGQGLQFLFEYFSETQRNKGNFPGRFSGRQFSNSRSEMNVSTLELGDSALYLCASSLGLSSQGISYEQYFGPGTRLTVT.

The rearrangement uses TRBV28 and TRBJ1-5, with 7 nucleotides matching TRBD1. The germline V gene encodes CDR1 MDHEN and CDR2 SYDVKM. The CDR3 totals 16 residues. V shed 2 bases, J shed 6 bases, and the junction held 10 bases outside the gene matches. CDR3 region: CASSLNRGPVGQPQHF. The CDR3, as DNA: TGTGCCAGCAGTTTAAACAGGGGACCGGTGGGTCAGCCCCAGCATTTT.

The gene calls are TRBV10-2 and TRBJ2-5, with TRBD2 identical over 10 bases. J gave up 2 bases and V 10 bases, and 7 bases lay outside the gene matches. CDR3 size: 14 residues. Per the germline V gene, CDR1 is WSHSY and CDR2 is SAAADI. The CDR3 DNA reads TGCGCCACTCAGACTAGCGGGTATCAAGAGACCCAGTACTTC. It is translated as CATQTSGYQETQYF.

As concerns this clone: The sample carries other DNA sequences with the same CDR3. This chain connects TRBV11-3 to TRBJ2-2; D is undetermined. In germline, CDR1 is SGHNT, CDR2 YENEEA. CDR3 length: 14 residues. V lost 0 bases, J lost 4 bases, and 6 bases lay in between. The CDR3 region is CASSLDRGTGELFF. The DNA of the CDR3 is TGTGCCAGCAGCTTAGATCGTGGCACCGGGGAGCTGTTTTTT.

The chain combines TRBV29-1 with TRBJ2-3; unclear D gene. V was clipped by 7 bases and J by 6 bases, with 11 bases between them. The V gene's germline CDR1 is SQVTM and CDR2 ANQGSEA. The CDR3 has 11 amino acids. The CDR3 DNA sequence: TGCAGCGCCTACCTCAGGGATACGCAGTATTTT. Residues: CSAYLRDTQYF.

The chain carries TRBV7-3 and TRBJ2-2; 10 positions match TRBD1. In germline, CDR1 is SGHTA, CDR2 FQGTGA. This CDR3 spans 15 amino acids. The V segment lost 3 bases and the J segment 6 bases; nucleotides outside the gene matches: 4. The CDR3 DNA follows: TGTGCCAGCAGCTTCGTCGGGACAGGGGCCGGGGAGCTGTTTTTT. Translating it yields CASSFVGTGAGELFF.

Regarding this clone: A read error likely explains this, since a far larger clone differs by one base. This same CDR3 is encoded by further DNA sequences in the sample. This chain uses TRBV30 with TRBJ2-5; D is unresolved. V shed 0 bases and J shed 2 bases, with 4 bases lying between them. The CDR3 is 12 residues long. CDR1 is GTSNPN, CDR2 SVGIG, per germline (reference sequence). CDR3 protein: CAWSVQQETQYF. As DNA, the CDR3 is TGTGCCTGGAGTGTGCAGCAAGAGACCCAGTACTTC.

This clone was seen once. The chain employs TRBV15 and TRBJ1-2; 8 nucleotides match TRBD1. The germline gives CDR1 LNHNV, CDR2 YYDKDF (reference sequence). There are 17 residues in the CDR3. V was pared by 1 base and J by 1 base, with 8 bases of the junction left unmatched. CDR3 in DNA: TGTGCCACCAGCAGAGGTCCGGGACAGGCCCTTAACTATGGCTACACCTTC. It encodes CATSRGPGQALNYGYTF.